Listed below are T cell receptor beta chains from one sample, sequenced in a study of shared clonotypes between healthy human individuals. The assay was immunoSEQ multiplex PCR, and TCRdb's table has in-frame clones only and misses some. The sample records approximately 650,000 clones, just under 97% being singletons. Specimen: naive CD8+ T cells sorted from blood. These receptors were obtained from a woman in her 30s in good health. Both conserved end residues are part of each CDR3. Each record gives: D gene, J gene, clone size, V gene, CDR3 protein, CDR3 DNA. A D gene is named only where the DNA matches it firmly. Size values are once, few and many counts, or a class for expanded clones, and some rows have none.

.	TRBJ2-7	.	TRBV28	CASSLSDYEQYF	TGTGCCAGCAGTTTGAGTGACTACGAGCAGTACTTC
.	TRBJ2-1	.	TRBV27	CASSFIPPGEQFF	TGTGCCAGCAGTTTCATACCCCCGGGTGAGCAGTTCTTC
TRBD1	TRBJ2-5	.	TRBV9	CASSALARGGQETQYF	TGTGCCAGCAGCGCCTTAGCGCGAGGGGGCCAGGAGACCCAGTACTTC
.	TRBJ2-7	.	TRBV4-1	CASSQIRGQRGSYEQYF	TGCGCCAGCAGCCAGATTCGAGGCCAACGAGGCTCCTACGAGCAGTACTTC
.	TRBJ2-1	.	TRBV29-1	CSVPFTGVNEQFF	TGCAGCGTCCCCTTTACCGGGGTGAATGAGCAGTTCTTC
TRBD1	TRBJ2-1	.	TRBV5-6	CASSLWGQGSNEQFF	TGTGCCAGCAGCTTGTGGGGACAGGGTTCAAATGAGCAGTTCTTC
TRBD2	TRBJ2-7	.	TRBV27	CASARTSGEIYEQYF	TGTGCCAGCGCAAGGACTAGCGGGGAGATCTACGAGCAGTACTTC
.	TRBJ2-6	.	TRBV27	CATLPGPRPGANVLTF	TGTGCCACCCTCCCGGGACCAAGGCCTGGGGCCAACGTCCTGACTTTC
.	TRBJ2-1	.	TRBV11-3	CASSGRRALYNEQFF	TGTGCCAGCAGCGGCCGTCGGGCACTTTACAATGAGCAGTTCTTC
.	TRBJ2-7	.	TRBV9	CASSEGGSGYEQYF	TGTGCCAGCAGCGAGGGGGGGTCCGGCTACGAGCAGTACTTC
TRBD2	TRBJ2-1	.	TRBV5-6	CASSLAPRLAGITDNEQFF	TGTGCCAGCAGCTTGGCCCCCCGACTAGCGGGAATAACGGACAATGAGCAGTTCTTC
.	TRBJ2-1	.	TRBV6-5	CASSYETSGHNEQFF	TGTGCCAGCAGTTACGAGACCTCAGGGCACAATGAGCAGTTCTTC
.	TRBJ1-2	.	TRBV28	CASSFLSNYGYTF	TGTGCCAGCAGTTTTTTATCCAACTATGGCTACACCTTC
.	TRBJ1-2	.	TRBV6-5	CASSYGQELYGYTF	TGTGCCAGCAGTTACGGGCAGGAGTTATATGGCTACACCTTC
.	TRBJ2-7	.	TRBV6-5	CASRTFGQLLEEQYF	TGTGCCAGCAGGACCTTCGGACAACTTCTCGAGGAGCAGTACTTC
TRBD2	TRBJ2-7	.	TRBV5-4	CASSLGSGRDDEQYF	TGTGCCAGCAGCCTGGGGAGCGGGAGGGATGACGAGCAGTACTTC
TRBD2	TRBJ2-1	.	TRBV5-1	CASSPQTSGEQFF	TGCGCCAGCAGCCCCCAGACTAGCGGTGAGCAGTTCTTC
.	TRBJ1-5	.	TRBV5-4	CASNLWGANQPQHF	TGTGCCAGCAACCTATGGGGAGCCAATCAGCCCCAGCATTTT
.	TRBJ1-1	.	TRBV27	CASSSSQGSTEAFF	TGTGCCAGCAGTTCCTCACAGGGTTCCACTGAAGCTTTCTTT
TRBD2	TRBJ2-7	once	TRBV14	CASSQEIGLAGPAGQYF	TGTGCCAGCAGCCAAGAGATTGGACTAGCGGGTCCCGCTGGCCAGTACTTC
.	TRBJ2-7	.	TRBV2	CASSEVGTWQYF	TGTGCCAGCAGTGAAGTAGGGACATGGCAGTACTTC
.	TRBJ2-5	.	TRBV9	CASSAEETQYF	TGTGCCAGCAGCGCAGAAGAGACCCAGTACTTC
.	TRBJ1-1	.	TRBV28	CASSLLGGGHEAFF	TGTGCCAGCAGTTTATTAGGAGGTGGCCATGAAGCTTTCTTT
.	TRBJ1-2	.	TRBV28	CASSSPREGDYGYTF	TGTGCCAGCAGTTCCCCTCGTGAGGGGGATTATGGCTACACCTTC
TRBD2	TRBJ2-7	.	TRBV19	CASSFGLASGYEQYF	TGTGCCAGTAGTTTTGGACTAGCGAGCGGCTACGAGCAGTACTTC
.	TRBJ2-7	.	TRBV5-1	CASSLVQNPYEQYF	TGCGCCAGCAGCTTGGTTCAGAACCCCTACGAGCAGTACTTC
.	TRBJ2-7	.	TRBV5-1	CASSLVYGIDDEQYF	TGCGCCAGCAGCTTGGTGTACGGGATTGACGACGAGCAGTACTTC
.	TRBJ2-7	.	TRBV4-1	CASSPLRAPDAYEQYF	TGCGCCAGCAGCCCCCTCCGAGCGCCTGACGCCTACGAGCAGTACTTC
.	TRBJ1-2	.	TRBV6-1	CASSEGPDPGDGYTF	TGTGCCAGCAGTGAGGGCCCGGACCCAGGGGATGGCTACACCTTC
.	TRBJ2-2	few	TRBV4-2	CASSQGGLTGELFF	TGTGCCAGCAGCCAAGGAGGGTTAACCGGGGAGCTGTTTTTT
TRBD2	TRBJ2-3	once	TRBV9	CASSASGILKDTQYF	TGTGCCAGCAGCGCTAGCGGGATATTAAAAGATACGCAGTATTTT
.	TRBJ2-7	.	TRBV27	CASSPQGAEISYEQYF	TGTGCCAGCAGTCCGCAAGGAGCCGAGATTTCCTACGAGCAGTACTTC
TRBD1	TRBJ2-7	.	TRBV6-5	CASSYGGQYYEQYF	TGTGCCAGCAGTTACGGGGGACAGTACTACGAGCAGTACTTC
.	TRBJ1-6	.	TRBV7-2	CASSLGSPLHF	TGTGCCAGCAGCTTAGGATCACCCCTCCACTTT
TRBD2	TRBJ2-7	.	TRBV14	CASSQTSGNYEQYF	TGTGCCAGCAGCCAGACTAGCGGAAACTACGAGCAGTACTTC
.	TRBJ2-7	.	TRBV4-1	CASSLSGESTYEQYF	TGCGCCAGCAGCCTCTCGGGAGAATCGACCTACGAGCAGTACTTC
TRBD2	TRBJ2-7	.	TRBV29-1	CSVEVTDISGTSGRWHEQYF	TGCAGCGTTGAAGTAACCGACATATCCGGGACTAGCGGGAGGTGGCACGAGCAGTACTTC
.	TRBJ2-1	.	TRBV28	CASGPTVGIAEYNEQFF	TGTGCCAGCGGCCCCACTGTAGGGATAGCGGAATACAATGAGCAGTTCTTC
.	TRBJ2-2	.	TRBV10-3	CAIRDPNTGELFF	TGTGCCATCCGTGACCCGAACACCGGGGAGCTGTTTTTT